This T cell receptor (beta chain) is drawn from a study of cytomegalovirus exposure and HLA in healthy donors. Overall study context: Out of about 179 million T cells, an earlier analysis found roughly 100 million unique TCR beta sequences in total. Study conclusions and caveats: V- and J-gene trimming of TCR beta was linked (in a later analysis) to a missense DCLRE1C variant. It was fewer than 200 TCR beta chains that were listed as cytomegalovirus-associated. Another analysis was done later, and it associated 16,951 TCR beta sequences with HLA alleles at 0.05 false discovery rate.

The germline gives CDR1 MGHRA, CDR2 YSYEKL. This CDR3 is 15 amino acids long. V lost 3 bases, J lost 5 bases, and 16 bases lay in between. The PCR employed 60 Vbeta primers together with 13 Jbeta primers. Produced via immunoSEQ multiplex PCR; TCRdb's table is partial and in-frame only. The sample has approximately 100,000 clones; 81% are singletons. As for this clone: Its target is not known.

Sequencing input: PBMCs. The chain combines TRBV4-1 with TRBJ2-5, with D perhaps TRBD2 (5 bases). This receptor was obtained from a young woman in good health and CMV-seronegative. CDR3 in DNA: TGCGCCAGCAGCCAGCTTGCGGGTGTGGGGGAGACCCAGTACTTC. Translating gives CASSQLAGVGETQYF.